This entry lists 25 T cell receptor beta chains sequenced from one sample in a study of T cell changes during pregnancy in multiple sclerosis. Measured with immunoSEQ multiplex PCR; TCRdb has only the in-frame clones, and not every one. The repertoire has about 75,000 clones, 94% of them found once; the top ten carry roughly 0.14%. The sequencing used CD4+ T cells from peripheral blood mononuclear cells, collected after pregnancy. Source of these receptors: a female donor with multiple sclerosis, enrolled in a pregnancy study.

As for this clone: The same CDR3 also results from other DNA sequences found in this sample. The J gene is TRBJ2-1, the V gene TRBV7-2, with 10 bases identical to TRBD2. V lost 1 base and J lost 4; bases outside the gene matches: 1. The CDR3 is made up of 15 amino acids. Germline V CDR1 and CDR2: SGHTA, FQGNSA. CDR3 bases: TGTGCCAGCAGCTTAGGAGCGGGAGGGTACAATGAGCAGTTCTTC. The encoded protein is CASSLGAGGYNEQFF. The full variable domain, completed using reference TRBV7-2 and TRBJ2-1, is GAGVSQSPSNKVTEKGKDVELRCDPISGHTALYWYRQSLGQGLEFLIYFQGNSAPDKSGLPSDRFSAERTGGSVSTLTIQRTQQEDSAVYLCASSLGAGGYNEQFFGPGTRLTVL.

The V gene is TRBV5-1, the J gene TRBJ2-3; tentative D call: TRBD1 (5 bases). This CDR3 comprises 16 residues. Germline CDR1 and CDR2: SGHRS and YFSETQ. Trimming left V 10 bases short and J 1 base short, with 22 bases between. The CDR3 bases are TGCGCCGCGCCCCGACAGTCCTTTACGGGCACAGATACGCAGTATTTT. It codes for CAAPRQSFTGTDTQYF.

The rearrangement joins TRBV27 to TRBJ2-2; TRBD1 matches 9 bases. There are 15 residues in the CDR3. The germline gives CDR1 MNHEY, CDR2 SMNVEV (reference sequence). V lost 3 bases to trimming and J lost 7 bases; unmatched junction nucleotides: 6. This CDR3 is CASSFMDRGLGELFF. The CDR3 region has the DNA TGTGCCAGCAGTTTTATGGACAGGGGCCTCGGGGAGCTGTTTTTT.

The chain carries TRBV7-2 and TRBJ2-7; 7 nucleotides match TRBD2. V was pared by 4 bases and J by 4 bases, with 7 bases of the junction left unmatched. The germline V gene has CDR1 SGHTA and CDR2 FQGNSA. The CDR3 consists of 14 residues. CDR3 nucleotide sequence: TGTGCCAGCAGCTCCTCGACTAGCCGATACGAGCAGTACTTC. Encoded protein: CASSSSTSRYEQYF. Supplemented by reference TRBV7-2 and TRBJ2-7, the full variable domain reads GAGVSQSPSNKVTEKGKDVELRCDPISGHTALYWYRQSLGQGLEFLIYFQGNSAPDKSGLPSDRFSAERTGGSVSTLTIQRTQQEDSAVYLCASSSSTSRYEQYFGPGTRLTVT.

V and J are TRBV6-5 and TRBJ2-7, with TRBD2 matching 11 bases. CDR3 length equals 15 residues. Unmatched junction bases numbered 7, after V lost 3 bases and J lost 6 bases. CDR1 MNHEY and CDR2 SVGAGI come from the germline V gene. The CDR3 here is CASSYIAGGEVEQYF. The CDR3 nucleotides are TGTGCCAGCAGTTATATAGCGGGAGGGGAGGTCGAGCAGTACTTC.

This sequence joins TRBV28 and TRBJ2-5; the match to TRBD2 covers 8 bases. The germline gives CDR1 MDHEN, CDR2 SYDVKM. CDR3 length: 19 residues. V was pared by 3 bases and J by 1 base, with 16 bases of the junction left unmatched. For the CDR3, the DNA is TGTGCCAGCAGTTTCCCCGGGGGTAGGGTAGCGGGAATCCAAGAGACCCAGTACTTC. This sequence encodes CASSFPGGRVAGIQETQYF. The variable domain in full, with the rest retrieved from reference TRBV28 and TRBJ2-5, is DVKVTQSSRYLVKRTGEKVFLECVQDMDHENMFWYRQDPGLGLRLIYFSYDVKMKEKGDIPEGYSVSREKKERFSLILESASTNQTSMYLCASSFPGGRVAGIQETQYFGPGTRLLVL.

This clone was counted a single time. V and J are TRBV7-8 and TRBJ2-3; TRBD1 is a possible D gene (6 bases). The CDR3 runs to 17 residues. Germline-derived CDR1 and CDR2 are SGHVS and FQNEAQ. The ends were cut back, 1 base at V and 3 bases at J, with 17 bases in the middle. Here the CDR3 reads CASSLEGVNKRTDTQYF. Here the CDR3 DNA reads TGTGCCAGCAGCTTAGAGGGGGTAAATAAACGAACAGATACGCAGTATTTT.

J is TRBJ1-5 and V is TRBV28; D not certain. The germline V gene has CDR1 MDHEN and CDR2 SYDVKM. V dropped 6 bases and J dropped 2 bases, with 8 bases sitting between them. This CDR3 comprises 13 residues. CDR3: CASRSTGNQPQHF. The CDR3 DNA sequence: TGTGCCAGCAGGTCGACTGGCAATCAGCCCCAGCATTTT.

This chain links TRBV9 with TRBJ2-5; possible D gene TRBD2, 6 bases. V dropped 0 bases and J dropped 2 bases, with 14 bases sitting between them. Germline lookup yields CDR1 SGDLS and CDR2 YYNGEE. The CDR3 totals 16 residues. Here the CDR3 reads CASSVAAGRTQETQYF. The DNA for the CDR3 is TGTGCCAGCAGCGTAGCGGCGGGGCGGACTCAAGAGACCCAGTACTTC.

In nucleotides, the CDR3 is TGTGCCAGCAGCTTACGGCAGACCGGGACAGGGAACACTGAAGCTTTCTTT. Encoded protein: CASSLRQTGTGNTEAFF. This chain joins TRBV7-6 and TRBJ1-1; 8 bases agree with TRBD1. CDR1 is SGHVS, CDR2 FNYEAQ, per germline. V trimming: 2 bases; J trimming: 1 base; junction bases outside the gene matches: 9. CDR3 length equals 17 residues. The full variable domain, rest sourced from reference TRBV7-6 and TRBJ1-1, is GAGVSQSPRYKVTKRGQDVALRCDPISGHVSLYWYRQALGQGPEFLTYFNYEAQQDKSGLPNDRFSAERPEGSISTLTIQRTEQRDSAMYRCASSLRQTGTGNTEAFFGQGTRLTVV.

This clone was found once. This chain uses TRBV19 with TRBJ2-1, with 7 bases aligning to TRBD1. The germline V gene has CDR1 LNHDA and CDR2 SQIVND (reference sequence). Trimming at V came to 3 bases and at J to 1 base, leaving 9 bases not matched to a gene. This CDR3 has 17 amino acids. The CDR3 protein is CASSMTGTEVSYNEQFF. CDR3 coding DNA: TGTGCCAGTAGTATGACGGGGACAGAGGTTTCCTACAATGAGCAGTTCTTC.

The chain uses TRBV11-1 and TRBJ1-2; 9 nucleotides agree with TRBD1. CDR1 SGHAT and CDR2 FQDESV come from the germline V gene (reference sequence). The V segment lost 5 bases and the J segment 8 bases; nucleotides outside the gene matches: 12. This CDR3 has 15 residues. The DNA for the CDR3 is TGTGCCAGCAGCCCAGCGGGACAGGGAATCGGCGGCTACACCTTC. It specifies CASSPAGQGIGGYTF. Together with reference TRBV11-1 and TRBJ1-2, the CDR3 gives the full variable domain: EAEVAQSPRYKITEKSQAVAFWCDPISGHATLYWYRQILGQGPELLVQFQDESVVDDSQLPKDRFSAERLKGVDSTLKIQPAELGDSAMYLCASSPAGQGIGGYTFGSGTRLTVV.

Concerning this clone: An end of the junction differs from the germline gene, which may be a read error. The genes are TRBV28 and TRBJ2-7; TRBD2 matches at 12 bases. CDR1 and CDR2 (germline): MDHEN, SYDVKM. This CDR3 spans 12 amino acids. CDR3 region: CASSLGSGLAGF. The CDR3 DNA reads as TGTGCCAGCAGTTTGGGAAGTGGACTAGCGGGGTTC.

The genes are TRBV5-1 and TRBJ1-6, with a tentative D call TRBD1 (5 bases). V lost 4 bases and J 5 bases, leaving 22 bases between the germline ends. Germline values: CDR1 SGHRS, CDR2 YFSETQ. The CDR3 runs to 18 residues. The DNA for the CDR3 is TGCGCCAGCAGCCGTAACCCCGAAGGCAGGGATAATAATTCACCCCTCCACTTT. Protein: CASSRNPEGRDNNSPLHF. Variable domain in full (rest from reference TRBV5-1 and TRBJ1-6): KAGVTQTPRYLIKTRGQQVTLSCSPISGHRSVSWYQQTPGQGLQFLFEYFSETQRNKGNFPGRFSGRQFSNSRSEMNVSTLELGDSALYLCASSRNPEGRDNNSPLHFGNGTRLTVT.

The rearrangement joins TRBV6-5 to TRBJ2-7; 9 nucleotides align to TRBD1. The CDR3 is 15 residues long. Germline CDR1 MNHEY, CDR2 SVGAGI. J was trimmed by 0 bases and V by 6 bases; bases with no gene match: 6. Written as DNA, the CDR3 is TGTGCCAGCAGGACCGGGACAGGGATCTCCTACGAGCAGTACTTC. Its protein product is CASRTGTGISYEQYF.

The rearrangement uses TRBV29-1 and TRBJ1-1, with 8 bases fitting TRBD1. The CDR3 has 14 amino acids. The ends lost 6 bases at V and 1 base at J; junction bases unmatched: 7. The germline V gene has CDR1 SQVTM and CDR2 ANQGSEA. CDR3 region: CSVGQGAWNTEAFF. CDR3 sequence (DNA): TGCAGCGTGGGGCAGGGGGCTTGGAACACTGAAGCTTTCTTT.

The gene calls are TRBV6-1 and TRBJ2-1, with 7 bases lining up with TRBD1. Losses at the gene ends were 6 bases for V and 6 bases for J; bases not matched to a gene: 5. In germline, CDR1 is MNHNS, CDR2 SASEGT. This CDR3 region has 13 residues. Here the CDR3 reads CASRDRLFNEQFF. The CDR3 coding sequence is TGTGCCAGCAGGGACAGGCTCTTCAATGAGCAGTTCTTC.

V gene TRBV5-4 combines with J gene TRBJ2-1; 8 bases fit TRBD2. Trimming removed 3 bases from V and 2 bases from J; junction bases left unmatched: 19. Per the germline V gene, CDR1 is SGHNT and CDR2 is YYREEE (reference sequence). CDR3 size: 20 residues. The CDR3 DNA sequence: TGTGCCAGCAGCTCCTCAGGGAAGAGGAGGCGGGAGGCCACCTACAATGAGCAGTTCTTC. Its translation is CASSSSGKRRREATYNEQFF.

This chain uses TRBV29-1 with TRBJ2-3; a weak D match, TRBD1 (6 bases). Germline CDR1 SQVTM, CDR2 ANQGSEA. The ends were cut back, 0 bases at V and 5 bases at J, with 15 bases in the middle. The CDR3 contains 15 residues. The CDR3 here is CSVEEVRGAGDTQYF. DNA of the CDR3: TGCAGCGTTGAAGAAGTCAGGGGCGCAGGAGATACGCAGTATTTT.

This chain joins TRBV14 and TRBJ2-3, with D possibly TRBD1 on 5 matching bases. Trimming shortened V by 1 base and J by 9 bases, and 14 bases separated the two germline ends. Germline loops: CDR1 SGHDN, CDR2 FVKESK. The CDR3 has 14 amino acids. CDR3 sequence: CASSQGPGSRTQYF. The CDR3 DNA is TGTGCCAGCAGCCAAGGACCAGGGTCCCGAACGCAGTATTTT.

This rearrangement joins TRBV7-3 to TRBJ2-1; TRBD1 matches 9 bases. From germline, CDR1 is SGHTA and CDR2 FQGTGA. The trim removed 5 bases at V and 2 bases at J, leaving 4 bases unmatched. The CDR3 totals 15 residues. CDR3 bases: TGTGCCAGCAGCCCGACAGGGGGAGCCTACAATGAGCAGTTCTTC. Encoded protein: CASSPTGGAYNEQFF.

The chain recombines TRBV5-1 with TRBJ2-1; 7 bases align to TRBD1. J gave up 2 bases and V 2 bases, and 4 bases lay outside the gene matches. Germline V gene sequence: CDR1 SGHRS, CDR2 YFSETQ. The CDR3 totals 15 residues. The CDR3 is CASSLDRDTYNEQFF. The CDR3 nucleotides are TGCGCCAGCAGCTTAGACAGGGATACCTACAATGAGCAGTTCTTC.

This chain joins TRBV6-5 and TRBJ1-2; TRBD1 might be the D (5 bases). V lost 6 bases, J lost 4 bases, and 15 bases lay in between. There are 14 residues in the CDR3. Germline CDR1 is MNHEY and CDR2 is SVGAGI. The CDR3 sequence is CASSPRAPSYGYTF. The CDR3 DNA reads TGTGCCAGCAGCCCCAGGGCACCTAGCTATGGCTACACCTTC.

The V call is TRBV6-5, the J call TRBJ1-4; D is perhaps TRBD1 (6 bases). CDR3 size: 16 residues. V dropped 0 bases and J dropped 7 bases, with 15 bases sitting between them. CDR1 MNHEY and CDR2 SVGAGI come from the germline V gene. The CDR3 nucleotides read TGTGCCAGCAGTTACTCGTCTAGCGGGGGCGCTGAAAAACTGTTTTTT. It is translated as CASSYSSSGGAEKLFF.

The chain has TRBV28 and TRBJ2-7; the match to TRBD2 covers 8 bases. The V segment lost 5 bases and the J segment 6 bases; nucleotides outside the gene matches: 6. CDR3 length: 13 amino acids. Germline assignment: CDR1 MDHEN and CDR2 SYDVKM. Here the CDR3 reads CASSMGLVGEQYF. The CDR3 nucleotides are TGTGCCAGCAGTATGGGACTAGTGGGCGAGCAGTACTTC.